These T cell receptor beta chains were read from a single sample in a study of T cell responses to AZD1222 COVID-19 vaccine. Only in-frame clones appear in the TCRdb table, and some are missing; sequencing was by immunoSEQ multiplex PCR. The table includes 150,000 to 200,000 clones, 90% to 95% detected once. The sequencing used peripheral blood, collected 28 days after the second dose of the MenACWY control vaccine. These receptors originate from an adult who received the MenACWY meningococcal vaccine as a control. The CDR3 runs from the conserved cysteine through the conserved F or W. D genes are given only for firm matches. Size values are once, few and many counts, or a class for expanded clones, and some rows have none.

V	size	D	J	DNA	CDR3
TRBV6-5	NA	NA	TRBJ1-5	TGTGCCAGCAGTTACTCCCTGAGGGGGCCCCAGCATTTT	CASSYSLRGPQHF
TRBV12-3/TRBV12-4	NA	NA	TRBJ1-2	TGTGCCAGCAGTTTAGCGGACAGCCAACCCAAGTTC	CASSLADSQPKF
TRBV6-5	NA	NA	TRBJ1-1	TGTGCCAGCAGAGAGAGGCAGGGTAACACTGAAGCTTTCTTT	CASRERQGNTEAFF
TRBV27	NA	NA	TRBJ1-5	TGTGCCAGCAGTTTAACCGGGGGCGGACCCCCGCATCAGCCCCAGCATTTT	CASSLTGGGPPHQPQHF
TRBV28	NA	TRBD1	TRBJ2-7	TGTGCCAGCAGTTTGGACAGGGCCACGCGGGAGCAGTACTTC	CASSLDRATREQYF
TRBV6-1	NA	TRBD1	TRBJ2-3	TGTGCCAGCAGTGAAGCGCAGGGGGCTCCCCCCACAGATACGCAGTATTTT	CASSEAQGAPPTDTQYF
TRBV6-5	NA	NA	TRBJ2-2	TGTGCCAGCAGTTACTCCCGAGCCGGGGAGCTGTTTTTT	CASSYSRAGELFF
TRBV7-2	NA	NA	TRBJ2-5	TGTGCCAGCAGTCCCCGGGAGACCCAGTACTTC	CASSPRETQYF
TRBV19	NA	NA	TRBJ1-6	TGTGCCAGTAGTATGGACCGTGGTGTTTCACCCCTCCACTTT	CASSMDRGVSPLHF
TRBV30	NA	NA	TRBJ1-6	TGTGCCTGGAGGGCCAAGGGGAATTCACCCCTCCACTTT	CAWRAKGNSPLHF
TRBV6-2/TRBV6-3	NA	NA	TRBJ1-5	TGTGCCAGCAGCCGACAGGAGGGTCAGCCCCAGCATTTT	CASSRQEGQPQHF
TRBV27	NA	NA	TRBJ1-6	TGTGCCAGCAGTTCAGTACGCCTTATGAATTCACCCCTCCACTTT	CASSSVRLMNSPLHF
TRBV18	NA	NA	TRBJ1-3	TGTGCCAGCTCAGAACTACCCCTGGGACCCACCTCTGGAAACACCATATATTTT	CASSELPLGPTSGNTIYF
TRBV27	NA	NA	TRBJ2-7	TGTGCCAGCAGTTTAAGGGCTGGGCCCACCTACGAGCAGTACTTC	CASSLRAGPTYEQYF
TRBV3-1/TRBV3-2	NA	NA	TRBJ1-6	TGTGCCAGCAGCACAAGGTGTCCCATACATCATAATTCACCCCTCCACTTT	CASSTRCPIHHNSPLHF
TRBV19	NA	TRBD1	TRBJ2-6	TGTGCCAGTAGCCCCTCGGGGACAGGTCAAACTGGGGCCAACGTCCTGACTTTC	CASSPSGTGQTGANVLTF
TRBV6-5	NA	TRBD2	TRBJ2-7	TGTGCCAGCAGGCTAGCGGTACCCGGTGGGGAGCAGTACTTC	CASRLAVPGGEQYF
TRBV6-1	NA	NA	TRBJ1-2	TGTGCCAGCAGTGAAGGACCTTCTAACTATGGCTACACCTTC	CASSEGPSNYGYTF
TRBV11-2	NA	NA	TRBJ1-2	TGTGCCAGCAGCTTAGCCCGACAAGTCAACTATGGCTACACCTTC	CASSLARQVNYGYTF
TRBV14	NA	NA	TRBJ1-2	TGTGCCAGCAGCCTCGCGGGACTCCTTGCGGGCTACACCTTC	CASSLAGLLAGYTF
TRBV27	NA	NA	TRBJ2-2	TGTGCCAGCAGTTGGCAAACCTCGAGGGGCGGGGAGCTGTTTTTT	CASSWQTSRGGELFF
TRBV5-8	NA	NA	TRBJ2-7	TGTGCCAGCCAAGCCCCCTTGGGAGGCTCCTACGAGCAGTACTTC	CASQAPLGGSYEQYF
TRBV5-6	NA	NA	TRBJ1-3	TGTGCCAGCAGCTTGGGGAGATCTGGAAACACCATATATTTT	CASSLGRSGNTIYF
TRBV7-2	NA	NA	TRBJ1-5	TGTGCCAGCAGCTTTCGGACCGATCAGCCCCAGCATTTT	CASSFRTDQPQHF
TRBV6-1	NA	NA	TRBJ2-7	TGTGCCAGCAGTGAAATTTGGGGACAAACCGCCTACGAGCAGTACTTC	CASSEIWGQTAYEQYF
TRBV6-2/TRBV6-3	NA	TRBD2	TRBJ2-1	TGTGCCAGCAGTGGGACTAGCGGGGGAACCTACAATGAGCAGTTCTTC	CASSGTSGGTYNEQFF
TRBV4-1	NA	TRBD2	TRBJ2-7	TGCGCCAGCAGCCAAGAACCGACTAGCGGGAGCACCTACGAGCAGTACTTC	CASSQEPTSGSTYEQYF
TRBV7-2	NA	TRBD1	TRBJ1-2	TGTGCCAGCAGCTCAAGTTCCGGGACAGGGAGTAACTATGGCTACACCTTC	CASSSSSGTGSNYGYTF
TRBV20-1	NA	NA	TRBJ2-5	TGCAGTGGGATAGGAGAGACCCAGTACTTC	CSGIGETQYF
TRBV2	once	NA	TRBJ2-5	TGTGCCAGCACGGGACACAGGGAGACCCAGTACTTC	CASTGHRETQYF
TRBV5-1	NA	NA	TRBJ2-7	TGCGCCAGCAGCTTCCGGACGGACTCCTACGAGCAGTACTTC	CASSFRTDSYEQYF
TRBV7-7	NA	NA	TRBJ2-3	TGTGCCAGCAGCTTAGGCAGCGGGAGCACAGATACGCAGTATTTT	CASSLGSGSTDTQYF
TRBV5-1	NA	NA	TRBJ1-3	TGCGCCACCCCACCTCGCAGAGGGGGATCTGGAAACACCATATATTTT	CATPPRRGGSGNTIYF
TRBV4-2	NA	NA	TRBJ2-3	TGTGCCAGCAGCCACGGGTTTAGCGGAACCACAGATACGCAGTATTTT	CASSHGFSGTTDTQYF
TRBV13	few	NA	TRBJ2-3	TGTGCCAGCAGCTTGAAGATTAGCACAGATACGCAGTATTTT	CASSLKISTDTQYF
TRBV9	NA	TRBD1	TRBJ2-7	TGTGCCAGCAGCCCAACAGGGGACTCCTACGAGCAGTACTTC	CASSPTGDSYEQYF
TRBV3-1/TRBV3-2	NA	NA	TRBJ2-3	TGTGCCAGCAGCCATCCCGCCCCACAGACTACGCAGTATTTT	CASSHPAPQTTQYF
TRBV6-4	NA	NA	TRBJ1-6	TGTGCCAGCAGTGTACGCTCCGACTCACCCCTCCACTTT	CASSVRSDSPLHF
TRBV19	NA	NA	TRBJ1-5	TGTGCCAGTAGTACGGGCCTTGGGGGGCAGCCCCAGCATTTT	CASSTGLGGQPQHF
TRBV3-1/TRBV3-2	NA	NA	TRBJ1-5	TGTGCCAGCAGCCAAGGAACGGGGAGCAATCAGCCCCAGCATTTT	CASSQGTGSNQPQHF
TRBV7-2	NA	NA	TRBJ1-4	TGTGCCAGCAGCTTCAGGCGGAAAAATGAAAAACTGTTTTTT	CASSFRRKNEKLFF
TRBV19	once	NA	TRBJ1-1	TGTGCCAGTAGTATAACAACTAGGACAGCCGAAGCTTTCTTT	CASSITTRTAEAFF
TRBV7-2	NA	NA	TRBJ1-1	TGTGCCAGCAGACCGGCCCGGGGCGGCACTGAAGCTTTCTTT	CASRPARGGTEAFF
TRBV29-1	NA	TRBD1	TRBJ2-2	TGCAGCGTACAGGGGACCGCCGGGGAGCTGTTTTTT	CSVQGTAGELFF
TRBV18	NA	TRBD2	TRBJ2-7	TGTGCCAGCTCACCACTCGCGGGAGAGGGTTACGAGCAGTACTTC	CASSPLAGEGYEQYF
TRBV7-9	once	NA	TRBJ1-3	TGTGCCAGCAGCGCCGAAATAGCAGGAAACACCATATATTTT	CASSAEIAGNTIYF
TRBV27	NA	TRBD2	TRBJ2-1	TGTGCCAGCAGTTTACGGGCGACTTCTGTTTTCGCGGGAGGGCCCAATGAGCAGTTCTTC	CASSLRATSVFAGGPNEQFF
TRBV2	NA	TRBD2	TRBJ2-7	TGTGCCAGCACGACGCTAGCGGAAGGAGGCCACGAGCAGTACTTC	CASTTLAEGGHEQYF
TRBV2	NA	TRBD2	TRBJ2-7	TGTGCCAGCAGTGCTAGGACTAGCGGGATCCTGGAGCAGTACTTC	CASSARTSGILEQYF
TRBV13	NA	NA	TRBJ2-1	TGTGCCAGCGGAAGGGGGGATCGGTCCTACAATGAGCAGTTCTTC	CASGRGDRSYNEQFF